This T cell receptor (beta chain) was sequenced in a study of CD8+CD57+ T cells in acquired aplastic anemia. Genomic DNA acted as the template from which TCR beta VDJ combination and CDR3 sequence profiling were carried out. TCRdb itself ran the reads through MiXCR, one entry per CDR3 protein. The sample holds hundreds of thousands of distinct CDR3 sequences; approximately 80% are singletons and the top ten take 40% to 50%. A few counts support this clonotype. CD8+CD57+ cell expansion had been shown by flow cytometry in patients chosen for sequencing. The length of the CDR3 is 15 residues. The germline CDR1 and CDR2 sequences are MNHNS and SASEGT. Trimming took off 3 bases at V and 2 bases at J, with 12 bases between the two ends.

Input material: sorted CD4+, CD8+, or CD8+CD57+ T cells (not recorded which) from PBMCs. This receptor was identified in a human donor with aplastic anemia. V gene TRBV6-1 combines with J gene TRBJ2-3, with no clear D. The CDR3, as DNA: TGTGCCAGCAGTGACTGGGGTTATTCCACAGATACGCAGTATTTT. Protein sequence: CASSDWGYSTDTQYF.